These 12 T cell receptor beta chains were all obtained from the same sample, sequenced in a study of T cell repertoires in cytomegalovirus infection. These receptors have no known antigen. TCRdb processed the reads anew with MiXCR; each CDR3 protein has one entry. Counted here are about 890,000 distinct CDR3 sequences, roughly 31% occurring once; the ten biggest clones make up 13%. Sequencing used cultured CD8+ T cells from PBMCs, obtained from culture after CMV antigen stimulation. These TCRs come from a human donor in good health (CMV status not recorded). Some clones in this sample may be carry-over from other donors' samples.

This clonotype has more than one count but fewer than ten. This chain's CDR3 is CASSLYRGPISYEQYF. DNA for the CDR3: TGTGCCAGCAGTTTGTACAGGGGGCCCATCTCCTACGAGCAGTACTTC. The V call is TRBV6-5, the J call TRBJ2-7; 9 bases agree with TRBD1. The germline V gene has CDR1 MNHEY and CDR2 SVGAGI. Trimming at V came to 4 bases and at J to 0 bases, leaving 7 bases not matched to a gene. The CDR3 has 16 amino acids.

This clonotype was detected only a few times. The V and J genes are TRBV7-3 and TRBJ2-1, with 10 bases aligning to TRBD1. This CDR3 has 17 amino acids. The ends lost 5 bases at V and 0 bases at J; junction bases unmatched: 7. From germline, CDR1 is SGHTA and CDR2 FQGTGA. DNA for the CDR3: TGTGCCAGCAGCACATCCCGGACAGGGGGCTCCTACAATGAGCAGTTCTTC. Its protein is CASSTSRTGGSYNEQFF.

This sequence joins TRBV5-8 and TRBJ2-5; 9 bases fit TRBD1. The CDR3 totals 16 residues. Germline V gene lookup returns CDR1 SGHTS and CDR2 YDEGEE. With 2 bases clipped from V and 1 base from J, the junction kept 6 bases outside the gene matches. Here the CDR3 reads CASSLGQGNSQETQYF. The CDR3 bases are TGTGCCAGCAGCTTAGGACAGGGGAATTCCCAAGAGACCCAGTACTTC.

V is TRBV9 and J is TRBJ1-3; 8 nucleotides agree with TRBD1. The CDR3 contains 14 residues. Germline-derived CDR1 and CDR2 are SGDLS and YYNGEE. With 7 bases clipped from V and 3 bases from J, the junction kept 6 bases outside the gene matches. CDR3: CASGKQGGGNTIYF. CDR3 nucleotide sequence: TGTGCCAGCGGCAAACAGGGGGGTGGAAACACCATATATTTT.

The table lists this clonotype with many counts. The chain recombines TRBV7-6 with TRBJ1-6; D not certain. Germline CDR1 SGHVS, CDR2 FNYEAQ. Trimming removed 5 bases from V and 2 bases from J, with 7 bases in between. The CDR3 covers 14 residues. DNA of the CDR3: TGTGCCAGCAGCCCCGGGACCTATAATTCACCCCTCCACTTT. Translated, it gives CASSPGTYNSPLHF.

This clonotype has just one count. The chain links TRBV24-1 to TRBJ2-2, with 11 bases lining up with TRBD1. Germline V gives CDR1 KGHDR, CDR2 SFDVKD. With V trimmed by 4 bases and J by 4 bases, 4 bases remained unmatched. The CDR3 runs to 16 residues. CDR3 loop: CATSDRDRGSTGELFF. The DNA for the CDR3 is TGTGCCACCAGTGACAGGGACAGGGGGAGCACCGGGGAGCTGTTTTTT.

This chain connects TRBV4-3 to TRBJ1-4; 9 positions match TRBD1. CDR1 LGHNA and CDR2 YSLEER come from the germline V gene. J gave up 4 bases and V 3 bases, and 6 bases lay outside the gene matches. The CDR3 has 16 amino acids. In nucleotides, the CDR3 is TGCGCCAGCAGCCAGGCGGACAGGGGAAGTAATGAAAAACTGTTTTTT. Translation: CASSQADRGSNEKLFF.

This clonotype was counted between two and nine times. In DNA, the CDR3 is TGTGCCAGCAGTTTAAGGAGGGCTCTGGATGAAAAACTGTTTTTT. Its protein product is CASSLRRALDEKLFF. The chain links TRBV27 to TRBJ1-4, with D unclear. The V and J ends lost 2 bases and 6 bases respectively, with 13 bases between them. Germline V CDR1 and CDR2: MNHEY, SMNVEV (reference sequence). There are 15 residues in the CDR3.

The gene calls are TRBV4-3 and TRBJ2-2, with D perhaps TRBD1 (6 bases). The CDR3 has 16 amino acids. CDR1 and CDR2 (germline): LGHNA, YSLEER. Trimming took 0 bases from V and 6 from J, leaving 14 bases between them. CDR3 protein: CASSQDIQGISGELFF. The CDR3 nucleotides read TGCGCCAGCAGCCAAGATATACAGGGAATATCCGGGGAGCTGTTTTTT.

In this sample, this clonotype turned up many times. CDR3 coding DNA: TGTGCCAGCAGTTACGATCGCAGGGTCACTGAAGCTTTCTTT. Its protein is CASSYDRRVTEAFF. The rearrangement uses TRBV6-5 and TRBJ1-1; D perhaps matches TRBD1 (5 bases). Germline values: CDR1 MNHEY, CDR2 SVGAGI. This CDR3 has 14 residues. The V and J ends lost 2 bases and 4 bases respectively, with 11 bases between them.

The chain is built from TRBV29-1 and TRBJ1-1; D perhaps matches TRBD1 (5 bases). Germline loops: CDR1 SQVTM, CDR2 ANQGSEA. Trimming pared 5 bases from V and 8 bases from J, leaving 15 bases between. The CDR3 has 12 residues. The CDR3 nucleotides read TGCAGCGTTCGGGACCCAGATAGGGAAGCTTTCTTT. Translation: CSVRDPDREAFF.

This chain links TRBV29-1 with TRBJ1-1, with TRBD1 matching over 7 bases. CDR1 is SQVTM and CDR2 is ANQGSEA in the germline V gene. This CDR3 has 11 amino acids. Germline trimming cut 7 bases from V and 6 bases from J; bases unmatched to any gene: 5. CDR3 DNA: TGCAGCGCAGGGGGGGAGGCTGAAGCTTTCTTT. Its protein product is CSAGGEAEAFF. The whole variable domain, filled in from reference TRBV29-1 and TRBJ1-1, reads SAVISQKPSRDICQRGTSLTIQCQVDSQVTMMFWYRQQPGQSLTLIATANQGSEATYESGFVIDKFPISRPNLTFSTLTVSNMSPEDSSIYLCSAGGEAEAFFGQGTRLTVV.